Below, 25 T cell receptor beta chains from the same sample are listed, as sequenced in a study of T-cell reconstitution after alpha-beta-depleted transplantation in children. For TCRbeta, the library was prepared with unique molecular identifiers. TCRdb fed the PCR reads into MiXCR, producing one record per CDR3 protein. The sample includes about 610,000 distinct CDR3 sequences, about 11% of them seen just once. The specimen was PBMCs from the stem cell graft donor, collected from the stem cell graft. These TCRs come from a human donor who donated a stem cell graft to a child with acute myeloid leukemia.

This clonotype showed up just a few times. V usage is TRBV7-2 and J usage is TRBJ1-2; 10 bases line up with TRBD1. Germline loops: CDR1 SGHTA, CDR2 FQGNSA. This CDR3 region has 14 residues. J was trimmed by 6 bases and V by 6 bases; bases with no gene match: 7. This CDR3 reads CASSSDRGGHGYTF. DNA of the CDR3: TGTGCCAGCAGTTCGGACAGGGGGGGTCATGGCTACACCTTC.

There are many counts of this clonotype. J is TRBJ1-1 and V is TRBV7-9, with 8 bases matching TRBD1. Germline CDR1 is SEHNR and CDR2 is FQNEAQ (reference sequence). The V and J ends lost 4 bases and 0 bases, in that order; junction bases with no gene match: 13. The CDR3 length is 18 residues. The CDR3 loop is CASSSYRGLGVMNTEAFF. In DNA form, the CDR3 reads TGTGCCAGCAGCTCTTACAGGGGGTTAGGCGTTATGAACACTGAAGCTTTCTTT.

This clonotype has a single count. This chain links TRBV10-3 with TRBJ2-5; D might be TRBD1 or TRBD2, each matching 5 bases. Per the germline V gene, CDR1 is ENHRY and CDR2 is SYGVKD. The CDR3 loop spans 15 amino acids. Trimming left V 6 bases short and J 1 base short, with 15 bases between. This CDR3 is CAISGGRTSQETQYF. The CDR3 DNA follows: TGTGCCATCAGCGGAGGAAGGACATCCCAAGAGACCCAGTACTTC.

This chain links TRBV7-8 with TRBJ2-7; D gene unclear. This CDR3 has 15 residues. Germline V lookup: CDR1 SGHVS, CDR2 FQNEAQ. Between the trimmed V and J ends, which lost 6 bases and 0 bases, there was a span of 15 bases. As DNA, the CDR3 is TGTGCCAGCAGTTATAGTCCGGACGGCTCCTACGAGCAGTACTTC. Translation: CASSYSPDGSYEQYF.

The chain couples TRBV21-1 to TRBJ1-2; the table names TRBD1, a call not compared with the DNA. TRBV21-1 is a pseudogene segment. The CDR3 runs to 18 residues. The CDR3: CASSKKDRGVDPNYGYTF. CDR3 nucleotide sequence: TGTGCCAGCAGCAAGAAGGACAGGGGCGTTGATCCTAACTATGGCTACACCTTC.

V and J are TRBV14 and TRBJ2-3; possibly TRBD1 for D (5 bases). CDR3 length equals 15 residues. V gave up 6 bases and J gave up 0 bases, with 13 bases separating them. Germline V gene lookup returns CDR1 SGHDN and CDR2 FVKESK. As DNA, the CDR3 is TGTGCCAGCAGTCAGGGAAGGAGAAGCACAGATACGCAGTATTTT. Encoded protein: CASSQGRRSTDTQYF. Filled out from reference TRBV14 and TRBJ2-3, the complete variable domain reads EAGVTQFPSHSVIEKGQTVTLRCDPISGHDNLYWYRRVMGKEIKFLLHFVKESKQDESGMPNNRFLAERTGGTYSTLKVQPAELEDSGVYFCASSQGRRSTDTQYFGPGTRLTVL.

The rearrangement joins TRBV28 to TRBJ2-1; 9 bases are a match to TRBD2. Per the germline V gene, CDR1 is MDHEN and CDR2 is SYDVKM. The CDR3 length is 16 residues. The junction had 5 bases not matched to a gene; V was cut back by 3 bases and J by 2 bases. The CDR3 DNA follows: TGTGCCAGCAGTTTGGCTAGCGGGGCCGCCTACAATGAGCAGTTCTTC. Amino acids: CASSLASGAAYNEQFF.

Many counts were recorded for this clonotype. The rearrangement uses TRBV3-1 and TRBJ2-7; TRBD2 matches at 8 bases. The CDR3 has 15 amino acids. Germline CDR1 reads LGHDT; CDR2 reads YNNKEL (reference sequence). With V trimmed by 2 bases and J by 2 bases, 5 bases remained unmatched. The CDR3 DNA reads as TGTGCCAGCAGCCAATTGGGGACTAGGACCTACGAGCAGTACTTC. Amino acids: CASSQLGTRTYEQYF.

The CDR3 here is CASSQGAHQETQYF. CDR3 nucleotides: TGTGCCAGCAGCCAAGGAGCCCACCAAGAGACCCAGTACTTC. The rearrangement joins TRBV3-1 to TRBJ2-5; D remains unclear. Germline V gene lookup returns CDR1 LGHDT and CDR2 YNNKEL (reference sequence). V dropped 1 base and J dropped 0 bases, with 6 bases sitting between them. The CDR3 loop spans 14 amino acids.

The gene calls are TRBV18 and TRBJ2-7; D is ambiguous. Germline lookup yields CDR1 KGHSH and CDR2 LQKENI. CDR3 size: 15 residues. V lost 2 bases, J lost 3 bases, and 14 bases lay in between. CDR3: CASSPEVERIYEQYF. CDR3 nucleotide sequence: TGTGCCAGCTCACCAGAGGTAGAGAGGATCTACGAGCAGTACTTC.

The chain couples TRBV6-2 or TRBV6-3 to TRBJ2-3, with 12 bases fitting TRBD2. Losses at the gene ends were 7 bases for V and 3 bases for J; bases not matched to a gene: 23. Looked up from germline, CDR1 is MNHEY and CDR2 is SVGEGT. The CDR3 is 21 amino acids. The CDR3 region is CASNPVRVTSGRVGETDTQYF. The DNA of the CDR3 is TGTGCCAGCAACCCCGTGAGAGTGACTAGCGGGAGAGTGGGTGAAACAGATACGCAGTATTTT.

This chain uses TRBV6-4 with TRBJ1-1; TRBD1 agrees at 8 bases. CDR3 length: 14 amino acids. Losses at the gene ends were 3 bases for V and 1 base for J; bases not matched to a gene: 1. The germline gives CDR1 MRHNA, CDR2 SNTAGT. CDR3 loop: CASSEGQENTEAFF. The CDR3 nucleotides are TGTGCCAGCAGTGAGGGACAGGAGAACACTGAAGCTTTCTTT.

Ten or more counts support this clonotype. The CDR3, as DNA: TGCAGAATTTGGGGTCGGACTAGCGGGCTTAATGAGCAGTTCTTC. Encoded protein: CRIWGRTSGLNEQFF. V usage is TRBV20-1 and J usage is TRBJ2-1; 11 nucleotides match TRBD2. Germline V gene sequence: CDR1 DFQATT, CDR2 SNEGSKA (reference sequence). CDR3 length equals 15 residues.

This clonotype has ten or more counts. The rearrangement links TRBV20-1 to TRBJ2-6; D is unresolved. Germline V CDR1 and CDR2: DFQATT, SNEGSKA (reference sequence). This CDR3 is 16 amino acids long. V was cut by 5 bases and J by 1 base, with 15 bases left in between. The CDR3 DNA reads TGCAGTGCTTTCCCCCAAGGTGTTTCTGGGGCCAACGTCCTGACTTTC. Amino acids: CSAFPQGVSGANVLTF.

This clonotype has just a few counts. The V call is TRBV7-9, the J call TRBJ1-6, with 7 bases identical to TRBD1. Looked up from germline, CDR1 is SEHNR and CDR2 is FQNEAQ (reference sequence). The V gene end was trimmed by 1 base and the J gene end by 9 bases; junction bases not matched to a gene: 6. This CDR3 spans 15 amino acids. CDR3 nucleotide sequence: TGTGCCAGCAGCTTAGAGGCACAGGGGACTTCACCCCTCCACTTT. Translating gives CASSLEAQGTSPLHF. Full variable domain (remainder filled in from reference TRBV7-9 and TRBJ1-6): DTGVSQNPRHKITKRGQNVTFRCDPISEHNRLYWYRQTLGQGPEFLTYFQNEAQLEKSRLLSDRFSAERPKGSFSTLEIQRTEQGDSAMYLCASSLEAQGTSPLHFGNGTRLTVT.

This clonotype turned up a few times. The J gene is TRBJ2-1, the V gene TRBV29-1; 11 nucleotides align to TRBD2. The CDR3 is made up of 16 amino acids. Trimming cost V 4 bases and J 4 bases; bases outside gene matches: 9. Germline V gene data show CDR1 as SQVTM and CDR2 as ANQGSEA. As DNA, the CDR3 is TGCAGCGTTGGCCCCGGGACTAGCGGCCCGTACAATGAGCAGTTCTTC. Amino acid sequence: CSVGPGTSGPYNEQFF.

The CDR3 spells CASSYEGPQPQHF. DNA for the CDR3: TGTGCCAGCAGTTACGAGGGTCCACAGCCCCAGCATTTT. V and J are TRBV6-5 and TRBJ1-5; the D is unclear. V was shortened by 2 bases and J by 7 bases, with 9 bases between the two germline ends. Germline-derived CDR1 and CDR2 are MNHEY and SVGAGI. This CDR3 spans 13 amino acids.

This clonotype has ten or more counts. The genes are TRBV20-1 and TRBJ2-1; tentatively, D is TRBD2 (5 bases). Germline values: CDR1 DFQATT, CDR2 SNEGSKA (reference sequence). The length of the CDR3 is 14 residues. This CDR3 is CSGGSPPSYNEQFF. CDR3 nucleotide sequence: TGCAGCGGAGGCTCCCCCCCCTCCTACAATGAGCAGTTCTTC.

The table lists this clonotype with a few counts. V and J are TRBV30 and TRBJ2-3, with D uncertain. This CDR3 comprises 14 residues. Germline V gives CDR1 GTSNPN, CDR2 SVGIG (reference sequence). Trimming stripped 3 bases from V and 2 bases from J, with 12 bases between. This CDR3 reads CAWRGDDPTDTQYF. CDR3 DNA: TGTGCCTGGAGGGGTGATGATCCCACAGATACGCAGTATTTT.

J is TRBJ2-5 and V is TRBV7-2; TRBD2 might be the D (6 bases). V lost 7 bases and J lost 5, with 17 bases in between. The CDR3 is 14 amino acids. Germline CDR1 reads SGHTA; CDR2 reads FQGNSA. CDR3 nucleotides: TGTGCCAGCACAACTTTCGAAGGAGGGGAGACCCAGTACTTC. It is translated as CASTTFEGGETQYF.

This clonotype was detected many times. The CDR3: CAISEEGGYGYTF. In nucleotides, the CDR3 is TGTGCCATCAGTGAGGAGGGTGGATATGGCTACACCTTC. The chain recombines TRBV10-3 with TRBJ1-2; D remains ambiguous. V lost 2 bases to trimming and J lost 5 bases, with 9 bases between them. Germline lookup yields CDR1 ENHRY and CDR2 SYGVKD. The CDR3 extends over 13 amino acids.

The gene calls are TRBV20-1 and TRBJ1-4; TRBD1 aligns across 7 bases. The CDR3 contains 15 residues. The germline V gene encodes CDR1 DFQATT and CDR2 SNEGSKA (reference sequence). V shed 0 bases and J 4 bases; nucleotides not matched to a gene: 5. The CDR3 nucleotides read TGCAGTGCTAGAGATAATGCAGGGGGTAATGAAAAACTGTTTTTT. Amino acid sequence: CSARDNAGGNEKLFF.

Only a few counts were recorded for this clonotype. The chain uses TRBV7-9 and TRBJ1-5, with a tentative D call TRBD1 (6 bases). Germline loops: CDR1 SEHNR, CDR2 FQNEAQ (reference sequence). The V gene lost 1 base and the J gene lost 0 bases, with 10 bases spanning the gap. The CDR3 contains 16 residues. As DNA, the CDR3 is TGTGCCAGCAGCTTAGATGGGACACTTAGCAATCAGCCCCAGCATTTT. Translating gives CASSLDGTLSNQPQHF.

The rearrangement links TRBV28 to TRBJ2-3; D unclear. The CDR3 loop spans 15 amino acids. Germline CDR1 and CDR2: MDHEN and SYDVKM. V lost 2 bases and J lost 4, with 13 bases in between. As DNA, the CDR3 is TGTGCCAGCAGTTTAGTGGCTCTAGGGTCAGATACGCAGTATTTT. This gives the protein CASSLVALGSDTQYF.

This clonotype was observed at least ten times. This chain connects TRBV20-1 to TRBJ2-1; 13 positions match TRBD2. Looked up from germline, CDR1 is DFQATT and CDR2 is SNEGSKA (reference sequence). The CDR3 loop spans 14 amino acids. The V gene end was trimmed by 4 bases and the J gene end by 8 bases; junction bases not matched to a gene: 5. In DNA form, the CDR3 reads TGCAGTGCTACATGGACTAGCGGGAGCGATGAGCAGTTCTTC. It encodes CSATWTSGSDEQFF.